The rows below give T cell receptor beta chains drawn from one sample of a study of cytomegalovirus exposure and HLA in healthy donors. The protocol was immunoSEQ multiplex PCR, while the TCRdb copy is restricted to in-frame clones and leaves out a portion. The sample has approximately 110,000 clones; about three quarters are singletons. Material: PBMCs. The receptors were gathered from a woman between 40 and 55 years old in good health and CMV-seropositive. CDR3s include the opening cysteine and the closing phenylalanine or tryptophan. D genes are given only for firm matches. Clone size is not always given. Where it is, it says once, few, many or a class for expanded clones.

D gene,clone size,J gene,V gene,CDR3 protein,CDR3 DNA
-,few,TRBJ1-4,TRBV27,CASSSGGGEKLFF,TGTGCCAGCAGTTCGGGGGGGGGTGAAAAACTGTTTTTT
-,once,TRBJ1-2,TRBV7-2,CASSLGAISGGYTF,TGTGCCAGCAGCTTAGGGGCAATTTCGGGGGGCTACACCTTC
-,-,TRBJ1-4,TRBV2,CASMEVTTNEKLFF,TGTGCCAGCATGGAGGTCACAACTAATGAAAAACTGTTTTTT
TRBD1,-,TRBJ1-2,TRBV5-4,CASSSGQGIYGYTF,TGTGCCAGCAGCTCCGGACAGGGGATCTATGGCTACACCTTC
-,few,TRBJ1-5,TRBV2,CASSPGLRGNQPQHF,TGTGCCAGCAGCCCCGGGCTCAGGGGCAATCAGCCCCAGCATTTT
TRBD1,few,TRBJ1-6,TRBV6-5,CASSYGTGPLNSPLHF,TGTGCCAGCAGTTACGGGACAGGGCCCCTTAATTCACCCCTCCACTTT
-,-,TRBJ1-2,TRBV5-1,CASSLEAGIGSGYTF,TGCGCCAGCAGCTTGGAGGCAGGAATCGGTTCTGGCTACACCTTC
TRBD1,few,TRBJ2-5,TRBV9,CASSEQGAGETQYF,TGTGCCAGCAGCGAACAGGGGGCGGGGGAGACCCAGTACTTC
TRBD2,few,TRBJ2-7,TRBV7-2,CASSFSSGGSYEQYF,TGTGCCAGCAGCTTTTCTAGCGGGGGTTCCTACGAGCAGTACTTC
TRBD1,-,TRBJ2-1,TRBV5-4,CASSLGGGQHNEQFF,TGTGCCAGCAGCTTGGGAGGGGGCCAACACAATGAGCAGTTCTTC
-,-,TRBJ2-7,TRBV11-3,CASSLGAGEPYEQYF,TGTGCCAGCAGCTTAGGGGCAGGGGAACCCTACGAGCAGTACTTC
-,once,TRBJ2-7,TRBV5-1,CASSLGWRPGSEQYF,TGCGCCAGCAGCTTGGGGTGGAGACCCGGGAGCGAGCAGTACTTC
-,-,TRBJ1-1,TRBV6-1,CASSEDDSLNTEAFF,TGTGCCAGCAGTGAAGATGACAGCCTGAACACTGAAGCTTTCTTT
-,once,TRBJ1-2,TRBV7-2,CASSLSVGGQNYGYTF,TGTGCCAGCAGCTTATCTGTGGGAGGTCAAAACTATGGCTACACCTTC
TRBD1,-,TRBJ2-7,TRBV9,CASSVTGQGRREQYF,TGTGCCAGCAGCGTAACCGGACAGGGAAGGCGCGAGCAGTACTTC
TRBD1,-,TRBJ2-3,TRBV4-3,CASSQGTGRVLGSDTQYF,TGCGCCAGCAGCCAAGGGACAGGGAGAGTTTTGGGATCAGATACGCAGTATTTT
TRBD2,few,TRBJ2-7,TRBV5-5,CASSLAGGPYEQYF,TGTGCCAGCAGCTTAGCGGGGGGCCCCTACGAGCAGTACTTC
TRBD1,-,TRBJ1-5,TRBV9,CASSVPDRGNQPQHF,TGTGCCAGCAGTGTACCCGACAGGGGCAATCAGCCCCAGCATTTT
TRBD1,-,TRBJ2-7,TRBV11-2,CASSDLRQGARNEQYF,TGTGCCAGCAGCGACCTACGACAGGGGGCAAGGAACGAGCAGTACTTC
TRBD2,-,TRBJ2-3,TRBV9,CASSPEAGPQYF,TGTGCCAGCAGCCCAGAAGCGGGGCCGCAGTATTTT
-,-,TRBJ2-1,TRBV14,CASSRASVGDEQFF,TGTGCCAGCAGCCGGGCTAGCGTGGGGGATGAGCAGTTCTTC
TRBD1,-,TRBJ2-1,TRBV27,CASRWTGLTYNEQFF,TGTGCCAGCCGTTGGACAGGGCTAACCTACAATGAGCAGTTCTTC
-,-,TRBJ2-7,TRBV7-8,CASSSNRIRADEQYF,TGTGCCAGCAGCTCCAACCGAATCAGGGCGGACGAGCAGTACTTC
-,-,TRBJ1-1,TRBV18,CASSPLTGNTEAFF,TGTGCCAGCTCACCATTAACAGGGAACACTGAAGCTTTCTTT
-,-,TRBJ2-3,TRBV6-5,CASSYGGIYSTDTQYF,TGTGCCAGCAGTTACGGCGGCATATACTCCACAGATACGCAGTATTTT
-,few,TRBJ2-1,TRBV4-1,CASSHLGGGTDNEQFF,TGCGCCAGCAGCCACTTAGGTGGAGGGACGGACAATGAGCAGTTCTTC
-,-,TRBJ2-1,TRBV7-9,CASPPADSYNEQFF,TGTGCCAGCCCTCCTGCGGACAGTTACAATGAGCAGTTCTTC
-,-,TRBJ1-1,TRBV6-1,CASFREGTEAFF,TGTGCCAGTTTTAGAGAGGGCACTGAAGCTTTCTTT
-,few,TRBJ2-7,TRBV4-2,CASSPSTGPYEQYF,TGTGCCAGCAGCCCTTCGACAGGCCCCTACGAGCAGTACTTC
-,-,TRBJ1-5,TRBV6-1,CASSVKGVEQPQHF,TGTGCCAGCAGTGTGAAGGGAGTCGAACAGCCCCAGCATTTT
TRBD1,few,TRBJ1-1,TRBV5-1,CASSLGFGTGGTEAFF,TGCGCCAGCAGCTTGGGATTTGGGACAGGGGGCACTGAAGCTTTCTTT
TRBD1,few,TRBJ1-4,TRBV9,CASSALGQRNEKLFF,TGTGCCAGCAGCGCTCTGGGACAGCGGAATGAAAAACTGTTTTTT
-,few,TRBJ2-6,TRBV7-6,CASSPTVSSGANVLTF,TGTGCCAGCAGCCCGACAGTGAGCTCTGGGGCCAACGTCCTGACTTTC
-,-,TRBJ1-4,TRBV9,CASSSRGGEKLFF,TGTGCCAGCAGCTCCCGGGGTGGTGAAAAACTGTTTTTT
TRBD2,-,TRBJ2-3,TRBV29-1,CSVGVSGGTDTQYF,TGCAGCGTTGGGGTTAGCGGGGGCACAGATACGCAGTATTTT
-,-,TRBJ2-2,TRBV9,CASRPKPANTGELFF,TGTGCCAGCAGACCCAAGCCCGCGAACACCGGGGAGCTGTTTTTT
TRBD1,-,TRBJ1-4,TRBV7-9,CASSSGQTGADEKLFF,TGTGCCAGCAGCTCGGGACAGACGGGCGCAGATGAAAAACTGTTTTTT
TRBD2,-,TRBJ2-3,TRBV27,CASGRGLPTDTQYF,TGTGCCAGCGGAAGGGGACTACCCACAGATACGCAGTATTTT
TRBD1,-,TRBJ2-2,TRBV7-2,CASSETTGITGELFF,TGTGCCAGCAGCGAAACGACAGGGATCACCGGGGAGCTGTTTTTT
-,-,TRBJ1-1,TRBV7-2,CASSGGREGSEAFF,TGTGCCAGCTCGGGGGGGAGGGAGGGAAGTGAAGCTTTCTTT
-,-,TRBJ2-2,TRBV25-1,CASQGVGELFF,TGTGCCAGCCAGGGTGTCGGGGAGCTGTTTTTT
TRBD1,once,TRBJ1-1,TRBV5-4,CASSSGQGARPEAFF,TGTGCCAGCAGCTCAGGGCAGGGGGCGCGTCCTGAAGCTTTCTTT
TRBD1,-,TRBJ2-7,TRBV5-4,CASSFGQGWSYEQYF,TGTGCCAGCAGCTTTGGACAGGGTTGGTCCTACGAGCAGTACTTC
TRBD1,-,TRBJ2-7,TRBV7-9,CASRSGTGGISEQYF,TGTGCCAGCAGGTCCGGGACAGGGGGCATAAGCGAGCAGTACTTC